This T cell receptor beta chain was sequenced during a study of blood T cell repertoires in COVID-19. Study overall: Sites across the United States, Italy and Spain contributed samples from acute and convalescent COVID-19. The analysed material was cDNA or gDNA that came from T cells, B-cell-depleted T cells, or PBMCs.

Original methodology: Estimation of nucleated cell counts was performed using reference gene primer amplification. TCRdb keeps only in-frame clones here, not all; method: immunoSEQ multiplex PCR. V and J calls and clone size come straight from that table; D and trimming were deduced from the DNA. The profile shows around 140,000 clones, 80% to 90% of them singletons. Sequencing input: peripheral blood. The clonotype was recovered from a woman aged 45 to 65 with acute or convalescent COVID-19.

The CDR3 nucleotides read TGCGCCAGCAGCCAAGATAGACTGACTGAAGCTTTCTTT. It encodes CASSQDRLTEAFF. This chain joins TRBV4-1 and TRBJ1-1; D is unclear. Germline assignment: CDR1 MGHRA and CDR2 YSYEKL. The CDR3 is made up of 13 amino acids. Trimming cost V 0 bases and J 5 bases, with 7 bases left between them.